This T cell receptor (beta chain) comes out of a study of T cells in Graves' hyperthyroidism and ophthalmopathy. Trimming pared 3 bases from V and 4 bases from J, leaving 15 bases between. Germline-derived CDR1 and CDR2 are LGHNA and YSLEER. CDR3 length: 15 residues. RNA transcripts were the template for amplifying TCR beta CDR3 regions. The study used the HTBI primer set for a first-round RT-PCR of the TCR CDR3. Using its own MiXCR run on the multiplex PCR reads, TCRdb lists one record per CDR3 protein. The sample lists 300,000 to 350,000 distinct CDR3 sequences; about a sixth were seen once. This clonotype has only a few counts.

V usage is TRBV4-3 and J usage is TRBJ2-5; D is tentatively TRBD1 or TRBD2 (5 bases each). The sample was blood. The source is a woman between 40 and 55 years old with Graves' ophthalmopathy. CDR3 in DNA: TGCGCCAGCAGCCAGGTTTTTATGGGGGTAGAGACCCAGTACTTC. Encoded protein: CASSQVFMGVETQYF.